Below, one T cell receptor beta chain is given with its context. Its binding antigen is unknown. No qualities accompany the bases; no much larger clone lies one base away. Libraries were prepared through the immunoSEQ multiplex PCR assay. A mixture of 60 forward primers for TCR Vbeta segments and 13 reverse primers for TCR Jbeta segments was used in the multiplex PCR. A multiplex PCR assay on genomic DNA amplified the CDR3 region of rearranged TCR beta genes. On the Illumina HiSeq System, the amplified TCR beta libraries were sequenced as 87-base-pair reads. Turning to the authors' computational methods: A later analysis counted 65 million to 90 million unique TCR beta chains across the 550 to 700 repertoires, and roughly 10 million of these chains were shared by at least two donors. Raw reads were error-corrected and collapsed into unique sequences with a nearest-neighbor algorithm that merged closely related sequences to remove PCR and sequencing errors. CDR3 sequences were aligned to IMGT reference sequences to assign V, D and J gene segments. Each retained sequence needed at least a six-nucleotide match to both a V gene segment and a J gene segment. A rearrangement was called productive if the CDR3 had no stop codons and remained in frame with V and J, and every other rearrangement was called non-productive. Following IMGT convention, CDR3 was defined as the stretch from the second conserved V-encoded cysteine up to the conserved J-encoded phenylalanine. Sequences without an unambiguous match to a single V gene segment were excluded from the earlier analysis of over 500 of the donors. In an earlier analysis of several hundred of the donors, V segments were called functional above 56.7% productive rearrangements and were called segregating when the between-donor standard deviation exceeded 5%. A statistical classification framework was built for diagnosing cytomegalovirus status from the catalog of TCR beta chain sequences. In a later analysis, V and J genes were assigned by comparing TCR nucleotide sequences against IMGT/GENE-DB human TR gene sequences. Using the TCRdist pipeline, a later analysis assigned CDR3 sequences along with most-parsimonious VDJ recombination scenarios. In a later analysis, each TCR beta chain was defined by its CDR3 amino acid sequence together with its V-gene family, and reads without a unique V-gene family were excluded. A later analysis removed over 500 highly shared, low-generation-probability nucleotide sequences to deal with suspected cross-contamination and a sequencing artifact. A later analysis calculated a clonal expansion index for each public chain from normalized within-repertoire ranks of inferred template counts. In a later analysis, generation probabilities were computed using a VDJ recombination model fitted to out-of-frame rearrangements, and the results were checked against IGoR. A later analysis scored TCR-TCR, TCR-HLA and TCR-CMV co-occurrence with hypergeometric tests, applying a repertoire-size bias correction to TCR pairs. A later analysis estimated false discovery rates by permuting HLA or CMV assignments 20 times. In a later analysis, co-occurring TCRs were grouped using DBSCAN, with TCRdist sequence similarity added in when clustering inside HLA-allele-positive subsets. Co-occurrence clustering excluded repertoires with fewer than 30,000 or more than 120,000 public chains, plus five with anomalous nucleotide sharing. As stored in TCRdb, this immuneACCESS dataset retains in-frame rearrangements with V and J assigned. A fraction of the clones does not appear; measured against another copy, unresolved V genes explain less than half of the discrepancy, and the remainder lacks a known reason. V and J calls and clone size are those listed in that table; D and trimming were worked out from the DNA. Across this sample there are more than 200,000 clones, with about 75% seen only once. The ten biggest clones cover around 1.8% of the sample.

These data are taken from a study of cytomegalovirus exposure and HLA in healthy donors (dated by TCRdb to about 2017). With respect to the entire study: According to an earlier analysis of a few hundred of the donors, about 190 million T cells yielded some 110 million unique TCR beta sequences and about 280 Gb of sequence data. An early release covering approximately 600 HLA-typed donors comprised about 290 gigabases of sequencing data and 85 million or so unique TCR sequences. Among the approximately 400 genotyped donors, more than 70% belonged to the genetic ancestry cluster associated with self-reported Caucasian donors. The study aimed to test whether cataloging public T cell receptors could reveal signatures of past pathogen exposure. The study profiled the T cell repertoires of under 850 subjects by immunosequencing and related them to cytomegalovirus serostatus. In addition to the first cohort of about 650 subjects, a separate validation cohort of around 110 different subjects was used. The study combined high-throughput TCR immunosequencing, statistical association of individual TCRs with disease status, and machine learning to predict cytomegalovirus infection status. A later analysis re-examined previously published TCR beta repertoires from several hundred donors and added high-resolution HLA genotyping to investigate patterns of TCR occurrence. The later analysis used no new phenotypic data to find candidate immune exposures, relying instead on TCR beta sequences and their occurrence across donors. In an earlier analysis of 587 of the donors, high-throughput TCR beta sequencing was used to judge whether each TCR beta V gene segment behaved as functional or pseudogenic. Donor age, sex, ethnicity and CMV serostatus were compiled together with the repertoire data. Genome-wide SNP genotypes for about 65% of the 666 donors were used in a later genetic analysis, which treated that subset as a discovery cohort. All discovery cohort repertoires had been generated using a single sequencing platform. Class I and class II HLA loci were covered by the typing at four-digit resolution. Typing coverage varied by locus: roughly 629-640 donors for A, B, C, DRB1 and DQB1; some 520 for DQA1; some 610 for DPA1; approximately 490 for DPB1. Roughly 5 DR-DQ haplotypes were handled as single units for association and clustering because linkage in the cohort was strong. Across 398 genotyped donors of the cohort, an average of about 240,000 unique TCR beta nucleotide sequences per donor were sequenced, and roughly 20% of those sequences were non-productive.

The full study reports these points: Because counts were too low, roughly 17 rarely observed V segments, including chromosome 9 orphons, were left out of the earlier analysis of approximately 580 of the donors. Roughly uniform sequencing depth across donors was assumed in presence/absence analyses, although this assumption may not hold. Broadly in line with IMGT annotations, most TCR beta V segments showed up in productive rearrangements about 87% or about 30% of the time in an earlier analysis of several hundred of the donors. The cohort was sequenced for TCR beta chains only, and without alpha or paired-chain data the features that could be detected were limited. The only immune exposure information available for the cohort was CMV serostatus. It was suggested by the authors that the approach could potentially be generalized to other disease states and immunological phenotypes. The 87-base-pair reads could not distinguish some IMGT-functional V segments, including TRBV6-2 and TRBV6-3, so those segments were excluded. Cytomegalovirus status was reported to be diagnosed by the classifier with high specificity and sensitivity in both the original and validation cohorts. A further reported finding was that TCR beta sequences accurately predicted the HLA-A and HLA-B alleles for most subjects in the first cohort. In a later analysis, over 15,000 TCR beta sequences were associated with specific HLA alleles at a false discovery rate of 0.05. Three of the identified cytomegalovirus-associated TCR beta chains were confirmed in vitro to be specific for cytomegalovirus antigens. In a later genetic analysis, a missense DCLRE1C variant was associated with V-gene and J-gene trimming of TCR beta chains, and the association was replicated in an independent cohort. Compared with the approximately 700-donor mean, donors in an Asian-associated ancestry cluster had fewer N-insertions in productive TCRs, according to a later genetic analysis. Correlated functional status among segregating V segments might be attributable to linkage disequilibrium, but an unknown experimental factor could not be ruled out. A cluster of highly shared sequence variants was judged likely to represent a technical artifact of the sequencing pipeline. Most TCR sequences were seen in very few donors, while some public TCRs were found in many individuals. In a later analysis, several top co-occurrence clusters were reported to appear linked to parvovirus B19, influenza, CMV and Epstein-Barr virus. The study gave a list of some 150 TCR beta chains associated with cytomegalovirus. Because some donors lacked HLA typing at each locus, the association tests relied only on the typed subset. In a later analysis, HLA-associated TCR beta chains showed more clonal expansion and lower generation probabilities than non-associated chains that were equally common. When HLA alleles, especially DR and DQ, strongly co-occurred, attributing TCR associations to individual alleles was difficult. A later analysis found that TCR association rates varied across HLA loci, with DRB1 alleles showing the most associated TCRs and HLA-C alleles the fewest. In a later analysis, most CMV-associated TCR beta chains were found to appear HLA-restricted, with HLA associations seemingly driven largely by CMV exposure.

The CDR3, from cysteine to phenylalanine, totals 13 residues. Only the CDR3 DNA is retained, 39 bases long and in frame from the first base. Taken from the germline V gene, the CDR1 and CDR2 loops are LGHNA and YNFKEQ. V and J are truncated by 0 bases and 4 bases respectively, leaving an intervening sequence of 4 bases. The cohort comprised approximately 700 healthy bone marrow donors. At the time of sampling, every cohort member was nominally healthy, though immune exposures that went unrecorded were likely present. The donor was CMV seronegative and belonged to the group of over 300 seronegative cohort members. A peripheral blood sample was collected from each donor, and TCR beta sequencing was performed on peripheral blood mononuclear cells. The Qiagen DNeasy Blood Extraction Kit was used to extract genomic DNA from the blood cell samples.

The TCR sequence derives from a man aged 18 to 30 in good health and CMV-seronegative. The chain joins TRBV4-2 to TRBJ2-1; there is no confident call for the D gene. The specimen was PBMCs. For the CDR3, the sequence is CASSQDQYNEQFF. The bases are TGTGCCAGCAGCCAAGATCAGTACAATGAGCAGTTCTTC.